This T cell receptor beta chain was retrieved from a study of shared clonotypes between healthy human individuals (dated by TCRdb to 2018 to 2020). Concerning the study at large: A couple of women and a few men aged 18 to 49 years were included in the cohort. Blood TCR repertoires of 5 or 6 healthy adults were deeply sequenced to estimate repertoire size and the extent of clonotype sharing between individuals. Leukapheresis yielded between about 0.94 and 10 billion PBMCs per donor. Libraries were prepared and TCR repertoires were sequenced by different laboratories using diverse techniques, in order to increase sequencing depth and limit assay-specific biases. For each donor, CD4 naive and CD4 memory were each run on three plates, CD8 naive on two plates, and CD8 memory on one plate. The full study reports these points: When a few donors were compared, the shared fraction of clonotypes was approximately 5% for naive CD4, roughly 3.4% for naive CD8, roughly 2.3% for memory CD4, and under 0.5% for memory CD8. The small number of donors limited the genetic and exposure-history diversity represented. Pairwise subsampling led to the expectation that sequencing depth would affect the degree of clonotype sharing among donors. Larger estimated clonotype richness was generally found for naive subsets than for memory subsets. Only blood was sampled, and tissue TCR repertoires likely differ from those in blood. Clonotypes shared by all four sorted-subset donors showed higher generation probabilities than non-shared clonotypes. Even with the large sequencing depth, rarefaction of the sorted-subset datasets indicated that sequencing was incomplete.

Using the deep immunoSEQ assay, multiplex PCR amplified TCR CDR3 regions from genomic DNA. Extracted genomic DNA from each cell subset was spread evenly across all wells of several immunoSEQ 96-well plates, with each plate serving as a replicate. Each replicate PCR for sorted subsets received around 0.2 ug genomic DNA, equal to 28,000 or so T cell genomes. Purified libraries were quantified with a Qubit 3.0 fluorometer, sized on a Bioanalyzer 2100, and re-quantified with the KAPA Library Quantification kit. A separate single-read 150-cycle Illumina NextSeq 550 flow cell was used to sequence each immunoSEQ 96-well plate. From the authors' description of their analysis: Because the immunoSEQ output held only junctional sequences and lacked quality scores, the filtering could not match the filtering applied to full-length reads. Sequences were annotated with PyIR, a Python wrapper for IgBLAST v1.9, using IMGT germline references to assign V/J genes and CDR3. Reads were removed for weak V/J assignments (E-value above 1e-6), missing CDR3, stop codons, out-of-frame junctions, or ambiguous translated residues. V3J clonotypes were defined as sequences sharing the same inferred V gene, J gene, and CDR3 amino acid sequence. The percentage overlap between two repertoires was calculated by dividing the number of shared unique clonotypes by the size of the smaller repertoire. Richness of each repertoire was evaluated using RTK rarefaction, the Chao1 estimator, and Recon v2.1 estimates of unobserved clonotypes. For all TCRbeta clonotypes obtained by the gDNA method from a few donors, generation probabilities were computed with OLGA. Drawn from immuneACCESS, this table holds only the in-frame rearrangements with V and J called that TCRdb kept. Clones are partly lost; checked studies trace under half to an unresolved V gene and leave the rest unexplained. The D gene and trimming were derived from the DNA, and the V and J assignments and clone size from that table. The sample records more than 2 million clones, about 95% of which are singletons. 0.85% to 1.3% of the sample is in the top ten clones.

The germline V gene encodes CDR1 SGHRS and CDR2 YFSETQ. Its CDR3 holds 12 amino acids, cysteine through phenylalanine. This entry keeps only the CDR3 DNA: 36 bases, framed from base 1. V is reduced by 1 base and J by 7 bases, leaving a spacing of 5 bases between them. For the CD8 naive samples, CD45RO-negative cells were positively selected for CCR7, yielding a CD45RA+CCR7+ population from which TemRA cells were excluded. Donors were healthy HIV-negative adults with no recently reported acute infections or vaccinations. Every donor was a Caucasian adult living in Nashville, Tennessee, USA. Blood was collected by leukapheresis, and PBMCs were isolated by Ficoll-Histopaque density gradient centrifugation and then cryopreserved in liquid nitrogen vapor phase. Purity and quantity of every magnetically sorted T cell population were checked by analytical flow cytometry. Genomic DNA was isolated from every sorted fraction and measured by UV absorbance on a Nanodrop 2000c.

To note about this clone: Its antigen specificity is not known. The record has no base qualities; no much larger clone is one base away. In the same sample, other DNA sequences code for this CDR3.

The chain links TRBV5-1 with TRBJ2-2; no D segment can be confidently identified. This clonotype originated in a young man in good health. The sequenced material came from naive CD8+ T cells sorted from blood. According to the study, the label for this sample's cell subset or site signals: CD45RA+CCR7+. Read as DNA, the sequence is TGCGCCAGCAGCTTGTTTAGCGGGGAGCTGTTTTTT. This sequence encodes CASSLFSGELFF.